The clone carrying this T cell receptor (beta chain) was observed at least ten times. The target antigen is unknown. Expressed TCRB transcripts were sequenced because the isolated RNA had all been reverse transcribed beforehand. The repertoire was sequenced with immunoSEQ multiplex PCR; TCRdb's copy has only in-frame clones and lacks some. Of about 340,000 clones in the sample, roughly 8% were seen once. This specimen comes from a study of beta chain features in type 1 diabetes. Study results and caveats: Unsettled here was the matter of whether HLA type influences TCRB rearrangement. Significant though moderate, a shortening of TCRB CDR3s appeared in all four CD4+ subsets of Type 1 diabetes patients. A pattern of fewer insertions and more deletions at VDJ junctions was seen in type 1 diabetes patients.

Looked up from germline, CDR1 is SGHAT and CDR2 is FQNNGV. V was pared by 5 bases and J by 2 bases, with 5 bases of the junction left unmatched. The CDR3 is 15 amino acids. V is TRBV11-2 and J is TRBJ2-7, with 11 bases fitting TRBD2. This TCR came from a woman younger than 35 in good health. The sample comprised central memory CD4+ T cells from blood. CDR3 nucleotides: TGTGCCAGCAGCAATAGACTAGCGGGACCCTACGAGCAGTACTTC. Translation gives CASSNRLAGPYEQYF.